The 6 T cell receptor beta chains listed next were all sequenced from one sample in a study of monozygotic twins with inflammatory bowel disease. TCRdb re-called the 5' RACE reads; one entry per CDR3 protein, DNA not given. With around 200,000 distinct CDR3 sequences in the sample, the ten largest clones hold approximately 1.5%. The sequenced sample consisted of blood. Every receptor here comes from a human donor with ulcerative colitis or Crohn's disease, or a healthy co-twin of an affected twin (not recorded which).

V is TRBV11-2 and J is TRBJ1-1. The length of the CDR3 is 18 residues. Germline assignment: CDR1 SGHAT and CDR2 FQNNGV. The CDR3 reads CASSLDVPYGTLYTEAFF.

The J gene is TRBJ1-4, the V gene TRBV5-1; the TRBD1 assignment by TCRdb is unverifiable without DNA. This CDR3 is 14 amino acids long. The germline V gene has CDR1 SGHRS and CDR2 YFSETQ. The CDR3 sequence is CASSPGQANEKLFF.

CDR3 region: CASSYLPYEQYF. The V call is TRBV6-6, the J call TRBJ2-7. CDR3 length equals 12 residues. From germline, CDR1 is MNHNY and CDR2 SVGAGI (reference sequence).

This rearrangement joins TRBV20-1 to TRBJ1-2; absent DNA, TCRdb's TRBD1 call cannot be checked. This CDR3 has 13 amino acids. The germline V gene encodes CDR1 DFQATT and CDR2 SNEGSKA (reference sequence). CDR3 sequence reads: CSARWTGNYGYTF.

This chain links TRBV29-1 with TRBJ1-1. Per the germline V gene, CDR1 is SQVTM and CDR2 is ANQGSEA. The CDR3 has 11 residues. CDR3 loop: CSVAKNTEAFF.

The chain carries TRBV3-1 and TRBJ2-1; TCRdb reports TRBD1, a call that lacks DNA to check it against. Per the germline V gene, CDR1 is LGHDT and CDR2 is YNNKEL (reference sequence). The CDR3 length is 16 residues. The CDR3 region is CASSPLTGGSYNEQFF.